The clone carrying this T cell receptor beta chain is termed medium-sized. Its antigen is undetermined. Original methodology: Variation in CDR3 across clinicopathological groups served as the basis for constructing a distant-metastasis classifier in papillary thyroid cancer. MiXCR re-clonotyped the PCR reads for TCRdb. TCRdb, not the authors, supplied the V and J calls. The sample lists roughly 20,000 clones; less than 35% were seen once. The data derive from a study of metastatic and nonmetastatic thyroid tumors. Study details: For malignant and benign thyroid patients, tumor or nodule tissue and blood were the sources whose repertoires were compared. Findings and limits, study-wide: Relative to benign nodules, malignant thyroid tumors were reportedly characterized by significantly elevated TCR beta diversity in blood and tumor.

Patients underwent thyroid surgery, and none had received any treatment before it. Sequencing used tumor tissue. This TCR came from a female donor with papillary thyroid cancer or a benign thyroid nodule (not recorded which). Some clones in this sample may be carry-over from other donors' samples.

CDR3 nucleotide sequence: TGTGCCAGCAGTAGCGGGAGGGCCTCCTACGAGCAGTACTTC. This gives the protein CASSSGRASYEQYF. J is TRBJ2-7 and V is TRBV28; TRBD2 matches 10 bases. After removal of 5 bases from V and 0 bases from J, the junction contained 1 base not matched to a gene. This CDR3 has 14 residues. The V gene's germline CDR1 is MDHEN and CDR2 SYDVKM.